This T cell receptor (beta chain) was sequenced in a study of shared clonotypes between healthy human individuals. At the level of the study: The donor pool was made up of a couple of women and three men aged 18 to 49. Broader study findings: Donors were few, which limited the genetic and exposure-history diversity represented.

Each sorted subset replicate got 200 ng genomic DNA, 25,000 to 35,000 genomes. Method: immunoSEQ multiplex PCR; TCRdb's copy keeps in-frame clones and lacks some. Among nearly 2 million clones, roughly 94% were seen once, and the ten largest hold 0.9% to 1.5%. J was trimmed by 5 bases and V by 3 bases; bases with no gene match: 6. CDR1 and CDR2 (germline): LNHDA, SQIVND (reference sequence). The CDR3 has 15 residues. Positive CCR7 selection of CD45RO-negative cells yielded the naive CD8 cells, and terminally differentiated effector memory CD45RA+ cells were excluded. Note on this clone: Its target is unknown.

The rearrangement uses TRBV19 and TRBJ2-1; 8 bases map to TRBD1. The TCR sequence derives from a man younger than 30 in good health. The sample taken for sequencing was naive CD8+ T cells sorted from blood. The CDR3 nucleotides are TGTGCCAGTAGTATTCAGGGGGCTAGTAACAATGAGCAGTTCTTC. Amino acid sequence: CASSIQGASNNEQFF.